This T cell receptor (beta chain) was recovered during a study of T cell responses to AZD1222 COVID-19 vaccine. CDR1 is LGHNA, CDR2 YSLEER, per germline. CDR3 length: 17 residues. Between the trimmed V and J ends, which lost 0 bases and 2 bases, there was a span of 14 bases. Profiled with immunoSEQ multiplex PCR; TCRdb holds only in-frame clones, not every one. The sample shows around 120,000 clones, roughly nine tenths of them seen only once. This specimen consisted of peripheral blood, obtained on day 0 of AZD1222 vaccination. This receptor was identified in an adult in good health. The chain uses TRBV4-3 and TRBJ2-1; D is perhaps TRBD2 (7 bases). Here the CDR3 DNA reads TGCGCCAGCAGCCAAGAGGGGGGGCGGACTGCCTACAATGAGCAGTTCTTC. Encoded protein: CASSQEGGRTAYNEQFF.